One T cell receptor beta chain is described in this entry. This clonotype has a count of ten or more. This clone's antigen is unknown. Per-nucleotide qualities are absent, and no much larger clonotype sits a single base away. The TCR beta CDR3 regions were amplified from RNA transcripts. For the first round of RT-PCR on the TCR CDR3, the HTBI primer set was used together with the Qiagen OneStep RT-PCR kit. A second multiplex PCR round built the libraries, followed by size selection and purification. Sequencing of the libraries was done on an Illumina HiSeq2000 using paired-end 100 bp reads. On the authors' methods: SOAPnuke was used to process the raw data, throwing out any read that contained adapters or uncalled bases, had a mean Phred below 15, or lacked an exact constant-primer or identifier match. COPE v1.2.5 was used to merge high-quality paired reads, and clonotypes were defined as unique nucleotide sequences. MiTCR v1.1 was used to align clonotypes to the IMGT TRBV, TRBD and TRBJ reference segments. The analysis included only V-J combinations with a frequency above 0.0001, which together covered 99.2% of the repertoires. The TCS score was defined as F50 (clonal expansion) divided by E x V (chaos), with BLOSUM62-based TCRdist calculated between CDR3 peptides within each V-J. Welch's t-statistics and random forest reduced roughly 540 V-J features to under 15, which were used in a naive Bayes classifier (R e1071). TCRdb itself trimmed the public reads at Q25 with fastp, ran MiXCR and retained productive beta chains. Rows matching on CDR3 protein sequence are summarized as one entry with the most common DNA and genes. The V and J calls shown here were made by TCRdb, not taken from the authors' results. A total of 700,000 or so distinct CDR3 sequences appear in this sample, 14% of them only once. Around an eighth of the sample rests with the top ten.

Ophthalmopathy patients had moderately to severely active disease, Clinical Activity Score of at least 3, NOSPECS grade of at least 4, and duration under 3 months. The study excluded patients with uncontrolled infections, other autoimmune diseases, pregnancy or lactation. Diagnoses relied on clinical symptoms, serum thyroxine and TRAb, thyroid ultrasound and orbital computed tomography. Ficoll-Paque density gradient centrifugation was used to isolate PBMCs from around 10 ml of fresh peripheral blood. Total RNA was extracted using Trizol reagent, and RNA quality was assessed on an Agilent 2100 Bioanalyzer. These data belong to a study of T cells in Graves' hyperthyroidism and ophthalmopathy (dated by TCRdb to the late 2010s). Study-level background: Peripheral blood was collected at initial diagnosis, before any treatment. Following sampling, methimazole starting at 30 mg daily was given to hyperthyroidism patients, and high-dose intravenous methylprednisolone was given to ophthalmopathy patients. Whether ophthalmopathy could be predicted prospectively was tested in an independent validation cohort made up of roughly 19 hyperthyroidism patients plus 17 patients who later progressed to ophthalmopathy. Thyroid tissue and blood T-cell repertoires from more than 5 Graves' hyperthyroidism patients were also compared in the study. The paper describes TCR Vbeta CDR3 sequencing of 135 peripheral blood samples, made up of approximately 40 ophthalmopathy patients, around 78 hyperthyroidism patients and roughly 17 progressor patients. TCR V-J signatures able to tell the groups apart were searched for in a discovery cohort of approximately 95 patients, of whom more than 40 had Graves' ophthalmopathy and under 65 had stable Graves' hyperthyroidism. The roughly 94 discovery patients were randomly split 7:3 into training and test sets.

The paper's findings and limits, for the study overall: Sample size was not statistically predetermined, and blinding of investigators to group allocation was not performed. In validation, the model predicted progression to ophthalmopathy with approximately 71% sensitivity and roughly 72% specificity, a median of 6.5 months before onset. A model built on a 13 V-J signature distinguished ophthalmopathy from stable hyperthyroidism, reaching about 88% sensitivity and under 84% specificity in cross-validation and 80%/75% in testing. Most expanded thyroid clonotypes (frequency above 0.001) were also detected in blood, suggesting blood repertoires may reflect thyroid immune responses.

V is pared back by 0 bases and J by 0 bases, with 15 bases lying between the germline termini. CDR1 and CDR2 (DFQATT, SNEGSKA) derive from the germline V gene (reference sequence). There are 16 amino acids in the CDR3, from cysteine to phenylalanine inclusive. This entry keeps only the CDR3 DNA: 48 bases, framed from base 1. The sequencing input was blood. The origin of this receptor is a woman between 45 and 60 years old with Graves' ophthalmopathy. Recombination linked TRBV20-1 to TRBJ2-7, with TRBD2 tentatively as D gene (5 bases match). CDR3 reads: CSARDGELKFSYEQYF. DNA sequence: TGCAGTGCTAGAGATGGGGAGCTGAAGTTCTCCTACGAGCAGTACTTC.